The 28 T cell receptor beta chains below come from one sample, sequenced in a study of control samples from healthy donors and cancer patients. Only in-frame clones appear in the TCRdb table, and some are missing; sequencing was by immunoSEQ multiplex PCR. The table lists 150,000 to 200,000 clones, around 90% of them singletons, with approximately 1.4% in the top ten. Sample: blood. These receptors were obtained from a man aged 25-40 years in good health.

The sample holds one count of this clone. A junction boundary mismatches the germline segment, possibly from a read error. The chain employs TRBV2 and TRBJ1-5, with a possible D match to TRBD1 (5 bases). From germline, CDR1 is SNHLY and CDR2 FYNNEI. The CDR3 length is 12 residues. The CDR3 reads CASREGRWPQHF. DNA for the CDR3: TGTGCCAGCCGTGAGGGGAGGTGGCCCCAGCATTTT.

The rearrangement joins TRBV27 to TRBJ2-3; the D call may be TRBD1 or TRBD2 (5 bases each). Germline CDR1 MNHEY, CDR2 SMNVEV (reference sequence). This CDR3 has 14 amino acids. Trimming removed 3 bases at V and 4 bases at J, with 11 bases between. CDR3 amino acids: CASSFVRGADTQYF. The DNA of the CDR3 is TGTGCCAGCAGTTTCGTCCGGGGCGCAGATACGCAGTATTTT.

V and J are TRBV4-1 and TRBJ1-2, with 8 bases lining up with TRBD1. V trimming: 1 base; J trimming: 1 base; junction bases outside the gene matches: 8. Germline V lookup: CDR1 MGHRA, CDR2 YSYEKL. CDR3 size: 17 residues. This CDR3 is CASSQGWTGIFNYGYTF. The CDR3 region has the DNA TGCGCCAGCAGCCAAGGCTGGACAGGGATTTTTAACTATGGCTACACCTTC.

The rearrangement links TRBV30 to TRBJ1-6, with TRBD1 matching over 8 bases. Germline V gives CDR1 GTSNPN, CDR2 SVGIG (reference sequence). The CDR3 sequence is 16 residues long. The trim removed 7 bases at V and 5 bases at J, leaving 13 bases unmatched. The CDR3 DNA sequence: TGTGCCTCAGGTCGCCATCCGGGACAGGATAATTCACCCCTCCACTTT. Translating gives CASGRHPGQDNSPLHF.

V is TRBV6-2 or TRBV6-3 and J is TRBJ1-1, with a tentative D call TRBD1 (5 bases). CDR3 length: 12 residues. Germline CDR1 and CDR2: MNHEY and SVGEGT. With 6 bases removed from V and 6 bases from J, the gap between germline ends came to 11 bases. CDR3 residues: CASSATASEAFF. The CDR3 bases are TGTGCCAGCAGCGCGACAGCATCTGAAGCTTTCTTT.

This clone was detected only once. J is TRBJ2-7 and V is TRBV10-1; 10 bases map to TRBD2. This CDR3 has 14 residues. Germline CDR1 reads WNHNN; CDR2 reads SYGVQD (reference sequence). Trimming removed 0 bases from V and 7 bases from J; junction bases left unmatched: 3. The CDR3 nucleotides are TGCGCCAGCAGTGAGTCTACACTAGCGGGGGAGCAGTACTTC. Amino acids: CASSESTLAGEQYF.

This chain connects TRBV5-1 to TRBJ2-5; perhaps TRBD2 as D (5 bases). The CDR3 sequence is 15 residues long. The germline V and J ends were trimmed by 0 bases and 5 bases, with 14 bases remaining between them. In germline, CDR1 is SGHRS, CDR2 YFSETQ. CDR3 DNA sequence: TGCGCCAGCAGCTTGGGTCCCCTCGGGGTGGAGACCCAGTACTTC. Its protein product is CASSLGPLGVETQYF.

The CDR3 protein is CASSIERGLQETQYF. Written as DNA, the CDR3 is TGTGCCAGTAGTATAGAGAGGGGGCTTCAAGAGACCCAGTACTTC. The chain employs TRBV19 and TRBJ2-5, with TRBD1 matching over 7 bases. The V and J ends lost 0 bases and 2 bases, in that order; junction bases with no gene match: 3. CDR1 and CDR2 (germline): LNHDA, SQIVND (reference sequence). CDR3 length: 15 amino acids.

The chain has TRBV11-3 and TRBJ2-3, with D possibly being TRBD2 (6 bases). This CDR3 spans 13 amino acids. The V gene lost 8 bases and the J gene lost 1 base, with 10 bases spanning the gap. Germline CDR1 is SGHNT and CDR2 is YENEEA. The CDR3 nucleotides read TGTGCCAGCGGGGTAGCGGGCACAGATACGCAGTATTTT. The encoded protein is CASGVAGTDTQYF. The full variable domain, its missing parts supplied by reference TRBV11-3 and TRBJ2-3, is EAGVVQSPRYKIIEKKQPVAFWCNPISGHNTLYWYLQNLGQGPELLIRYENEEAVDDSQLPKDRFSAERLKGVDSTLKIQPAELGDSAVYLCASGVAGTDTQYFGPGTRLTVL.

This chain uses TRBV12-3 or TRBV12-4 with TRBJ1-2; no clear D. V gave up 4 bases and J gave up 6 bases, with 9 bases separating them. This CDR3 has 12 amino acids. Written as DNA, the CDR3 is TGTGCCAGCAGTTCCCGACTTAATGGCTACACCTTC. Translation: CASSSRLNGYTF.

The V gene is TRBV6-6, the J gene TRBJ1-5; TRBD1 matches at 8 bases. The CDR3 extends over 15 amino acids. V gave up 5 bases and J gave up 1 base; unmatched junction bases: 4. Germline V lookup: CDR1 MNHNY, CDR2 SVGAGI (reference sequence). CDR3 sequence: CASSQGARSNQPQHF. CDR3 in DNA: TGTGCCAGCAGTCAGGGGGCGAGGAGCAATCAGCCCCAGCATTTT.

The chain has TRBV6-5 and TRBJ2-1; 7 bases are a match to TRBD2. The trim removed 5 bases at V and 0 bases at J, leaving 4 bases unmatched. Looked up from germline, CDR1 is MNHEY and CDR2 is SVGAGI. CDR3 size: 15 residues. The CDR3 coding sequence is TGTGCCAGCAGTACCACGGGAGGCTCCTACAATGAGCAGTTCTTC. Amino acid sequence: CASSTTGGSYNEQFF.

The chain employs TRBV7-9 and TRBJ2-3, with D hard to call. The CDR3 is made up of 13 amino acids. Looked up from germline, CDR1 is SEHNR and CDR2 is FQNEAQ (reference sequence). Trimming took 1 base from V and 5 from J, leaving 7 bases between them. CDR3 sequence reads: CASSLVGGDTQYF. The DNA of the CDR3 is TGTGCCAGCAGCTTAGTGGGCGGAGATACGCAGTATTTT.

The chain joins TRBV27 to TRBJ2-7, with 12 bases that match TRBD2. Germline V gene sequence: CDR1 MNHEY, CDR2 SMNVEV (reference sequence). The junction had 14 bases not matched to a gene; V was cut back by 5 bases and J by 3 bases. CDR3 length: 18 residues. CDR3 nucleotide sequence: TGTGCCAGCAGTCCTACAACACCAGGACTAGCGGGATTCTACGAGCAGTACTTC. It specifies CASSPTTPGLAGFYEQYF.

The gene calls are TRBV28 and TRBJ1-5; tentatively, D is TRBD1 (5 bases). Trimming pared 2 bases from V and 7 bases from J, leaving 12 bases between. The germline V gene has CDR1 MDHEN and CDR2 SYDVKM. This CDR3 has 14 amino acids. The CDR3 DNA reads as TGTGCCAGCAGTTTACAGGGTTTGCGGCAGCCCCAGCATTTT. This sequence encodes CASSLQGLRQPQHF.

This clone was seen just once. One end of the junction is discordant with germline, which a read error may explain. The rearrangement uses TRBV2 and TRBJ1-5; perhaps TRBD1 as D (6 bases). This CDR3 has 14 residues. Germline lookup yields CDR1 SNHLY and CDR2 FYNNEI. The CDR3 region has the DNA TGTGCCAGCAGGGAAGACAGGCAGCCGGGGCCCCAGCATTTT. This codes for CASREDRQPGPQHF.

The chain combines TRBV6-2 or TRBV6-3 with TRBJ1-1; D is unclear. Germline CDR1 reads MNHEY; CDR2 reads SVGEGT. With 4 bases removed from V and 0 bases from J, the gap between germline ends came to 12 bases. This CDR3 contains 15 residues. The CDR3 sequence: CASSSPSGLNTEAFF. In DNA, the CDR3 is TGTGCCAGCAGTTCCCCGTCGGGATTGAACACTGAAGCTTTCTTT.

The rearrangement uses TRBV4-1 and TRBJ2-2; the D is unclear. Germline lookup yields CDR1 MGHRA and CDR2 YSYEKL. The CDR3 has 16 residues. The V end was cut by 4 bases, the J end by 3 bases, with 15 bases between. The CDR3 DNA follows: TGCGCCAGCAGCCCAATGCATGGTTGGGACACCGGGGAGCTGTTTTTT. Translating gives CASSPMHGWDTGELFF.

The CDR3 DNA is TGTGCCAGCAGTTATAGCGGGGGGAAGGCAGATACGCAGTATTTT. Translated, it gives CASSYSGGKADTQYF. This chain joins TRBV6-5 and TRBJ2-3; 10 positions agree with TRBD2. V lost 3 bases to trimming and J lost 4 bases; unmatched junction nucleotides: 4. Looked up from germline, CDR1 is MNHEY and CDR2 is SVGAGI. CDR3 length equals 15 residues.

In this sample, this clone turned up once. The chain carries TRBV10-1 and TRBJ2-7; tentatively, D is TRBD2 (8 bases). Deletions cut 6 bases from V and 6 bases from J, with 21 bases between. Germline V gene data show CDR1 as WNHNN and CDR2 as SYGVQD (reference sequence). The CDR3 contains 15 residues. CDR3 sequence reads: CASRPREAPGGEQYF. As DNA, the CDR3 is TGCGCCAGCAGGCCGCGGGAGGCACCAGGGGGCGAGCAGTACTTC.

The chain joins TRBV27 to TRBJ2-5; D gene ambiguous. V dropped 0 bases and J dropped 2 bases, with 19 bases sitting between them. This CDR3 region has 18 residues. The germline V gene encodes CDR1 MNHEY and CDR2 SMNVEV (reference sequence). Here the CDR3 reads CASSLSPGYAQKQETQYF. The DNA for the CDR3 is TGTGCCAGCAGTTTATCGCCTGGTTATGCCCAAAAACAAGAGACCCAGTACTTC.

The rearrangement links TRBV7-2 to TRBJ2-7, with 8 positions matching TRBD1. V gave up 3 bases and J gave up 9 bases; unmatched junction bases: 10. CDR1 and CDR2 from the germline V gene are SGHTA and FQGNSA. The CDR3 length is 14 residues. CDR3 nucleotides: TGTGCCAGCAGCTTGGGGACGACAGGGGTAGGGCAGTACTTC. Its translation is CASSLGTTGVGQYF.

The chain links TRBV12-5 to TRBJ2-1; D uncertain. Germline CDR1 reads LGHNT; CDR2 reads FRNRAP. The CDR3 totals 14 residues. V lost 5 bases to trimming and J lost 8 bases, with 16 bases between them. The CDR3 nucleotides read TGTGCTAGTGGTCCCCTAGAGGCCGCCCATGAGCAGTTCTTC. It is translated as CASGPLEAAHEQFF.

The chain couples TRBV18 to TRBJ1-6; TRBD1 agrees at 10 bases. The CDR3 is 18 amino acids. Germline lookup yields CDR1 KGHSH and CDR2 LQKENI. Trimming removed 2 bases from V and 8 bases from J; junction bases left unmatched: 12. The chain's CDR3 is CASSPRAMGQGLDSPLHF. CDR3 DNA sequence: TGTGCCAGCTCACCAAGAGCGATGGGACAGGGGTTAGATTCACCCCTCCACTTT.

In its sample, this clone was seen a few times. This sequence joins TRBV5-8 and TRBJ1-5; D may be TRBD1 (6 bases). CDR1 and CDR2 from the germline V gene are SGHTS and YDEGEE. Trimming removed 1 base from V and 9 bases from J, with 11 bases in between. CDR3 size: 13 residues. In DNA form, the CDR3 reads TGTGCCAGCAGCTTGACAGGGTTGGGGCCCCAGCATTTT. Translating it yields CASSLTGLGPQHF.

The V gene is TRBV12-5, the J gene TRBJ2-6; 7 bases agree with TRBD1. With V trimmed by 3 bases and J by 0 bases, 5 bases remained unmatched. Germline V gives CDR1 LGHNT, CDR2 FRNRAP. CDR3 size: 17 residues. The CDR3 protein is CASGFSWDSSGANVLTF. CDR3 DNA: TGTGCTAGTGGTTTCTCCTGGGACAGCTCTGGGGCCAACGTCCTGACTTTC.

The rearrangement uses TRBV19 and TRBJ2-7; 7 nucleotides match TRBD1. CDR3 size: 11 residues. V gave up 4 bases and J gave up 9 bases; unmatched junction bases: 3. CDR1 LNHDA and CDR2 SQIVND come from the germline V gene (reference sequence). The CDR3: CASSTGQLQYF. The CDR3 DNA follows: TGTGCCAGTAGTACGGGACAGCTGCAGTACTTC.

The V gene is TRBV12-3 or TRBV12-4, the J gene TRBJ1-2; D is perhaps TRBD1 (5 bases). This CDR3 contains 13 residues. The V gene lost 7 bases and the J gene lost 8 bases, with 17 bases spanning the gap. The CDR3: CASTLRAEVGYTF. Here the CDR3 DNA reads TGTGCCAGCACCCTCAGGGCCGAGGTGGGCTACACCTTC.